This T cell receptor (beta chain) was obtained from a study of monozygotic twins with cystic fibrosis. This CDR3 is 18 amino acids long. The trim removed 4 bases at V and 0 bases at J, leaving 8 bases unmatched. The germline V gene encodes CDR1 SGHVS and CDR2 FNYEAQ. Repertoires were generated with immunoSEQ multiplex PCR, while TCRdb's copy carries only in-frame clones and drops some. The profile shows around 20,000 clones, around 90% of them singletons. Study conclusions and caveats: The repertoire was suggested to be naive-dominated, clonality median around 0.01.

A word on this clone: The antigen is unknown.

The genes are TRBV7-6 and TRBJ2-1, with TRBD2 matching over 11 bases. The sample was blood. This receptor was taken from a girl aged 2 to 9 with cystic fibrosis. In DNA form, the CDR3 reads TGTGCCAGCAGCTCGACTAGCGGGGTCCCGAGCTCCTACAATGAGCAGTTCTTC. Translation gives CASSSTSGVPSSYNEQFF.